The 27 T cell receptor beta chains listed next were all sequenced from one sample in a study of T cells in Graves' hyperthyroidism and ophthalmopathy. The TCR beta CDR3 regions underwent amplification using RNA transcripts as the source. During a first-round RT-PCR of the TCR CDR3, the HTBI primer set was used. Each CDR3 protein gets one entry after TCRdb re-called the multiplex PCR reads with MiXCR. Counted here are 380,000 or so distinct CDR3 sequences, 15% to 20% occurring once; the ten biggest clones make up about 4%. Source material: blood. The receptors shown here come from a woman between 18 and 29 years old with Graves' hyperthyroidism.

This clonotype was seen repeatedly, ten times or more. The chain employs TRBV12-3 or TRBV12-4 and TRBJ2-7; unclear D gene. The germline V and J ends were trimmed by 5 bases and 6 bases, with 20 bases remaining between them. The CDR3 runs 15 residues. The CDR3 protein is CASSPRPPPDPEQYF. In nucleotides, the CDR3 is TGTGCCAGCAGTCCTCGTCCTCCACCCGACCCCGAGCAGTACTTC.

This clonotype was picked up many times. The chain carries TRBV10-3 and TRBJ1-2; D remains ambiguous. V was cut by 8 bases and J by 7 bases, with 17 bases left in between. The CDR3 consists of 13 residues. From germline, CDR1 is ENHRY and CDR2 SYGVKD. Here the CDR3 DNA reads TGTGCCATCCCGTCATCCCGAGCCCGTGGCTACACCTTC. Residues: CAIPSSRARGYTF.

This clonotype was counted ten times or more. The rearrangement uses TRBV2 and TRBJ2-7; D gene ambiguous. The CDR3 loop spans 14 amino acids. V lost 4 bases and J 2 bases, leaving 12 bases between the germline ends. Germline-derived CDR1 and CDR2 are SNHLY and FYNNEI. CDR3 loop: CASSGRFGAYEQYF. The CDR3 bases are TGTGCCAGCAGTGGGCGGTTCGGAGCCTACGAGCAGTACTTC.

There are many counts of this clonotype. The chain's CDR3 is CASTSYGGDYEQYF. The CDR3 bases are TGTGCCAGCACCTCGTACGGGGGGGACTACGAGCAGTACTTC. V usage is TRBV6-1 and J usage is TRBJ2-7; 8 bases are shared with TRBD2. The V gene's germline CDR1 is MNHNS and CDR2 SASEGT. The trim removed 7 bases at V and 3 bases at J, leaving 8 bases unmatched. This CDR3 is 14 amino acids long.

This clonotype occurred a few times. The chain couples TRBV5-1 to TRBJ2-7; the match to TRBD2 covers 16 bases. Germline trimming cut 4 bases from V and 4 bases from J; bases unmatched to any gene: 8. From germline, CDR1 is SGHRS and CDR2 YFSETQ. CDR3 length: 17 amino acids. As DNA, the CDR3 is TGCGCCAGCAGCCCCGGGACTAGCGGGGGGGCTTTGTACGAGCAGTACTTC. This codes for CASSPGTSGGALYEQYF.

The sample holds many counts of this clonotype. This sequence joins TRBV30 and TRBJ1-1; D is perhaps TRBD1 (5 bases). Looked up from germline, CDR1 is GTSNPN and CDR2 is SVGIG (reference sequence). Trimming shortened V by 2 bases and J by 7 bases, and 14 bases separated the two germline ends. The CDR3 totals 13 residues. CDR3 coding DNA: TGTGCCTGGAGTTACTACTGGGACCTTGAAGCTTTCTTT. Protein sequence: CAWSYYWDLEAFF.

This clonotype was found many times. The rearrangement uses TRBV5-1 and TRBJ2-5, with no clear D. This CDR3 is 14 amino acids long. CDR1 and CDR2 from the germline V gene are SGHRS and YFSETQ. The V gene lost 2 bases and the J gene lost 4 bases, with 12 bases spanning the gap. CDR3 DNA sequence: TGCGCCAGCAGCTTCGGCTTCCCTCCAGAGACCCAGTACTTC. It codes for CASSFGFPPETQYF.

The chain has TRBV6-4 and TRBJ1-5, with 9 bases fitting TRBD1. Trimming removed 8 bases from V and 3 bases from J; junction bases left unmatched: 8. CDR1 is MRHNA, CDR2 SNTAGT, per germline. The CDR3 length is 15 residues. The CDR3 nucleotides read TGTGCCAGCCGACCGGGACAGGGATTCAATCAGCCCCAGCATTTT. This codes for CASRPGQGFNQPQHF.

In its sample, this clonotype was seen many times. The chain combines TRBV9 with TRBJ2-5; 9 nucleotides match TRBD2. Germline CDR1 is SGDLS and CDR2 is YYNGEE. This CDR3 region has 14 residues. Trimming removed 3 bases from V and 5 bases from J; junction bases left unmatched: 5. In DNA form, the CDR3 reads TGTGCCAGCAGCGGTAGCGGGGGAAGGGAGACCCAGTACTTC. Translating gives CASSGSGGRETQYF.

The chain has TRBV19 and TRBJ1-1, with D uncertain. Germline CDR1 is LNHDA and CDR2 is SQIVND (reference sequence). There are 12 residues in the CDR3. Trimming removed 7 bases at V and 4 bases at J, with 10 bases between. This chain's CDR3 is CASKDVPTEAFF. The CDR3 region has the DNA TGTGCCAGTAAAGATGTTCCCACTGAAGCTTTCTTT.

The rearrangement uses TRBV28 and TRBJ1-2; 8 bases are shared with TRBD1. Germline assignment: CDR1 MDHEN and CDR2 SYDVKM. This CDR3 spans 17 amino acids. The V and J ends lost 1 base and 4 bases, in that order; junction bases with no gene match: 11. Written as DNA, the CDR3 is TGTGCCAGCAGTTTATTGGACAGGGTCAAGGAAGTCTATGGCTACACCTTC. Translating it yields CASSLLDRVKEVYGYTF.

J is TRBJ1-1 and V is TRBV12-3 or TRBV12-4; D possibly corresponds to TRBD1 (6 bases). This CDR3 is built from 16 residues. V lost 6 bases, J lost 5 bases, and 22 bases lay in between. CDR3 coding DNA: TGTGCCAGCAGGACGAGTTTGTCTTCAGGGGTGACTGAAGCTTTCTTT. Amino acid sequence: CASRTSLSSGVTEAFF.

This clonotype was picked up many times. The rearrangement links TRBV12-3 or TRBV12-4 to TRBJ1-1, with D hard to call. V dropped 2 bases and J dropped 11 bases, with 12 bases sitting between them. The CDR3 is made up of 12 amino acids. The CDR3 region is CASSLITNKAFF. The DNA for the CDR3 is TGTGCCAGCAGTTTAATCACTAACAAGGCTTTCTTT.

This clonotype has a handful of counts. The genes are TRBV4-1 and TRBJ1-5; TRBD1 matches at 7 bases. The germline CDR1 and CDR2 sequences are MGHRA and YSYEKL. Unmatched junction bases numbered 6, after V lost 2 bases and J lost 2 bases. This CDR3 is 16 amino acids long. The CDR3, as DNA: TGCGCCAGCAGCCAAACTTTAACAGGGGGCAATCAGCCCCAGCATTTT. This gives the protein CASSQTLTGGNQPQHF.

The chain combines TRBV14 with TRBJ1-2; 7 bases match TRBD1. The CDR3 covers 14 residues. V trimming: 1 base; J trimming: 4 bases; junction bases outside the gene matches: 3. CDR1 and CDR2 (germline): SGHDN, FVKESK. The CDR3 sequence is CASSQAGGGYGYTF. CDR3 coding DNA: TGTGCCAGCAGCCAAGCAGGGGGAGGCTATGGCTACACCTTC.

This clonotype occurred many times. The V and J genes are TRBV5-1 and TRBJ1-3; D possibly corresponds to TRBD1 (6 bases). Trimming shortened V by 0 bases and J by 8 bases, and 9 bases separated the two germline ends. The CDR3 contains 13 residues. The germline V gene encodes CDR1 SGHRS and CDR2 YFSETQ. The CDR3 DNA sequence: TGCGCCAGCAGCTTGGGACAGGCGGACACCATATATTTT. Its protein product is CASSLGQADTIYF.

This clonotype was seen many times. This chain uses TRBV5-1 with TRBJ1-2; 8 bases are shared with TRBD1. This CDR3 has 13 residues. After removal of 4 bases from V and 4 bases from J, the junction contained 3 bases not matched to a gene. Germline CDR1 is SGHRS and CDR2 is YFSETQ. The DNA for the CDR3 is TGCGCCAGCAGCCAAACAGGGGGCTATGGCTACACCTTC. Its protein is CASSQTGGYGYTF.

This clonotype has ten or more counts. J is TRBJ1-6 and V is TRBV12-3 or TRBV12-4, with 9 bases lining up with TRBD1. This CDR3 region has 14 residues. Losses at the gene ends were 4 bases for V and 9 bases for J; bases not matched to a gene: 4. The CDR3 coding sequence is TGTGCCAGCAGTTCGGGACAGGGTACTTCACCCCTCCACTTT. It yields the protein CASSSGQGTSPLHF.

The chain couples TRBV20-1 to TRBJ1-1, with 8 bases fitting TRBD1. J was trimmed by 2 bases and V by 1 base; bases with no gene match: 15. CDR3 length: 18 residues. Germline lookup yields CDR1 DFQATT and CDR2 SNEGSKA (reference sequence). For the CDR3, the DNA is TGCAGTGCTAGAGGCGGGGGGACAGGTGGTGGTGGAAACACTGAAGCTTTCTTT. Translating it yields CSARGGGTGGGGNTEAFF.

The chain is built from TRBV24-1 and TRBJ2-7, with 7 bases aligning to TRBD1. Trimming cost V 1 base and J 13 bases; bases outside gene matches: 12. The CDR3 has 14 amino acids. Per the germline V gene, CDR1 is KGHDR and CDR2 is SFDVKD. The DNA of the CDR3 is TGTGCCACCAGTGATTTCAGGTTCCAGGGGGAGCGATACTTC. This sequence encodes CATSDFRFQGERYF.

The table lists this clonotype with many counts. The chain has TRBV30 and TRBJ2-7; TRBD1 agrees at 10 bases. The CDR3 covers 13 residues. Germline trimming cut 5 bases from V and 1 base from J; bases unmatched to any gene: 2. From germline, CDR1 is GTSNPN and CDR2 SVGIG (reference sequence). CDR3 nucleotides: TGTGCCTGGCGACAGGGGGCTTCCTACGAGCAGTACTTC. As protein: CAWRQGASYEQYF. The whole variable domain, filled in from reference TRBV30 and TRBJ2-7, reads SQTIHQWPATLVQPVGSPLSLECTVEGTSNPNLYWYRQAAGRGLQLLFYSVGIGQISSEVPQNLSASRPQDRQFILSSKKLLLSDSGFYLCAWRQGASYEQYFGPGTRLTVT.

This clonotype was recorded many times. Here the CDR3 reads CAATERGGSYEQYF. The CDR3 nucleotides are TGTGCAGCCACTGAGCGGGGGGGTAGCTACGAGCAGTACTTC. This chain joins TRBV6-1 and TRBJ2-7, with TRBD2 matching 10 bases. The CDR3 length is 14 residues. Germline V CDR1 and CDR2: MNHNS, SASEGT.

In this sample, this clonotype turned up many times. This chain links TRBV28 with TRBJ1-5; possibly TRBD1 for D (5 bases). The CDR3 runs to 16 residues. Germline CDR1 MDHEN, CDR2 SYDVKM. The V end was cut by 2 bases, the J end by 4 bases, with 15 bases between. DNA for the CDR3: TGTGCCAGCAGTTTAGTGGACACAATGAGGAATCAGCCCCAGCATTTT. It translates to CASSLVDTMRNQPQHF.

In this sample, this clonotype turned up many times. This chain connects TRBV20-1 to TRBJ1-2, with D possibly matching TRBD1 (5 bases). The CDR3 extends over 13 amino acids. Germline V gene sequence: CDR1 DFQATT, CDR2 SNEGSKA (reference sequence). The V and J ends lost 6 bases and 3 bases respectively, with 14 bases between them. The CDR3: CSAIGGRDYGYTF. The CDR3 nucleotides are TGCAGTGCGATAGGCGGCAGGGACTATGGCTACACCTTC.

This clonotype was detected only once. With a much larger clone just one base away, this may be a read error. The V and J genes are TRBV12-3 or TRBV12-4 and TRBJ1-2; D perhaps matches TRBD1 (5 bases). The CDR3 spans 13 residues. The CDR3 is CASSPRGEDGFTF. DNA for the CDR3: TGTGCCAGCAGCCCACGAGGGGAGGATGGCTTCACCTTC.

This clonotype occurred many times. The chain employs TRBV6-1 and TRBJ2-5, with TRBD1 matching 9 bases. With V trimmed by 7 bases and J by 4 bases, 10 bases remained unmatched. The CDR3 contains 15 residues. Germline V gene sequence: CDR1 MNHNS, CDR2 SASEGT. The DNA of the CDR3 is TGTGCCAGCACCCTGACCGGGACAGGGAGAGAGACCCAGTACTTC. This encodes CASTLTGTGRETQYF.

This chain connects TRBV6-1 to TRBJ1-5, with 7 bases identical to TRBD1. The CDR3 is made up of 15 amino acids. Germline trimming cut 7 bases from V and 6 bases from J; bases unmatched to any gene: 12. The germline gives CDR1 MNHNS, CDR2 SASEGT. The DNA for the CDR3 is TGTGCCAGCAACGCCCAGACAGGGCGACGTCAGCCCCAGCATTTT. This gives the protein CASNAQTGRRQPQHF.